This paragraph reports one T cell receptor (beta chain). V gave up 0 bases and J gave up 0 bases, with 12 bases separating them. The CDR3 covers 16 residues. CDR1 GTSNPN and CDR2 SVGIG come from the germline V gene (reference sequence). This specimen comes from a study of blood T cell repertoires in COVID-19. Seattle enrolled patients during active infection and tracked them longitudinally. Original handling: Estimation of nucleated cell counts was performed using reference gene primer amplification. The table came from immunoSEQ multiplex PCR; TCRdb's copy has only in-frame clones and leaves some out. Clone size and the V and J calls come from that table; the DNA yielded D and trimming. The sample lists 400,000 to 450,000 clones, around 91% occurring once.

Sequencing used peripheral blood. The chain carries TRBV30 and TRBJ1-5; weak D call: TRBD1 (6 bases). This receptor was obtained from a woman in her forties with COVID-19, enrolled during active disease. This CDR3 is CAWSVAGGGSNQPQHF. The CDR3, as DNA: TGTGCCTGGAGTGTAGCTGGGGGCGGTAGCAATCAGCCCCAGCATTTT.